These 29 T cell receptor beta chains were sequenced from one sample in a study of Graves' ophthalmopathy and Graves' hyperthyroidism. For repertoire sequencing, the TCR beta CDR3 regions were amplified from RNA transcripts. Scientists carried out first-round RT-PCR using HTBI primers and then a second-round multiplex PCR. Each CDR3 protein is one row after TCRdb ran MiXCR on the multiplex PCR reads. Of 200,000 to 250,000 distinct CDR3 sequences listed, under 25% are singletons. The source material was peripheral blood. Receptors originate from a woman between 45 and 60 years old with Graves' ophthalmopathy.

The V and J genes are TRBV10-3 and TRBJ2-7; D gene uncertain. The V and J ends lost 4 bases and 1 base respectively, with 5 bases between them. The germline V gene has CDR1 ENHRY and CDR2 SYGVKD. CDR3 length equals 12 residues. CDR3 bases: TGTGCCATCAGTGGGATTTCCTACGAGCAGTACTTC. It encodes CAISGISYEQYF.

This clonotype was recorded many times. This sequence joins TRBV29-1 and TRBJ1-5; maybe TRBD1 (5 bases). Germline lookup yields CDR1 SQVTM and CDR2 ANQGSEA. V dropped 0 bases and J dropped 5 bases, with 8 bases sitting between them. The CDR3 spans 13 residues. CDR3 region: CSVEENRYQPQHF. In DNA, the CDR3 is TGCAGCGTTGAAGAGAACAGGTATCAGCCCCAGCATTTT.

The table lists this clonotype with a few counts. The V call is TRBV20-1, the J call TRBJ2-7; 9 bases are a match to TRBD2. The CDR3 runs 14 residues. V lost 2 bases, J lost 0 bases, and 2 bases stayed unmatched. CDR1 and CDR2 from the germline V gene are DFQATT and SNEGSKA (reference sequence). The CDR3 nucleotides are TGCAGTGCTAGAAGCGGGAGGAGCTCCTACGAGCAGTACTTC. This codes for CSARSGRSSYEQYF.

This clonotype has a count of ten or more. The genes are TRBV12-3 or TRBV12-4 and TRBJ2-2; D perhaps matches TRBD2 (6 bases). V lost 5 bases and J 6 bases, leaving 16 bases between the germline ends. The CDR3 extends over 15 amino acids. The CDR3 nucleotides read TGTGCCAGCAGTCGAAGGACTATCCTCCCCGGGGAGCTGTTTTTT. Encoded protein: CASSRRTILPGELFF.

This clonotype appeared many times. The genes are TRBV11-2 and TRBJ1-1; the D gene is possibly TRBD1 (5 bases). The CDR3 is 15 amino acids. V gave up 0 bases and J gave up 2 bases, with 10 bases separating them. Germline V gene data show CDR1 as SGHAT and CDR2 as FQNNGV. The CDR3 coding sequence is TGTGCCAGCAGCTTAGATACGGGGACCAACACTGAAGCTTTCTTT. This translates into CASSLDTGTNTEAFF.

This clonotype was seen repeatedly, ten times or more. CDR3 DNA: TGCAGTGCTAGAGAATCTAGATCCGAGCAGTACTTC. Its translation is CSARESRSEQYF. This rearrangement joins TRBV20-1 to TRBJ2-7; D uncertain. Trimming stripped 0 bases from V and 6 bases from J, with 9 bases between. This CDR3 is 12 amino acids long. CDR1 is DFQATT, CDR2 SNEGSKA, per germline (reference sequence).

This chain joins TRBV11-2 and TRBJ1-6; the match to TRBD1 covers 7 bases. Germline trimming cut 5 bases from V and 10 bases from J; bases unmatched to any gene: 11. Germline loops: CDR1 SGHAT, CDR2 FQNNGV. The CDR3 is 15 residues long. This chain's CDR3 is CASSRTGDRSSPLHF. The CDR3 coding sequence is TGTGCCAGCAGCCGTACAGGGGATAGAAGCTCACCCCTCCACTTT. Full variable domain (outside the CDR3, taken from reference TRBV11-2 and TRBJ1-6): EAGVAQSPRYKIIEKRQSVAFWCNPISGHATLYWYQQILGQGPKLLIQFQNNGVVDDSQLPKDRFSAERLKGVDSTLKIQPAKLEDSAVYLCASSRTGDRSSPLHFGNGTRLTVT.

In this sample, this clonotype turned up many times. This chain uses TRBV12-3 or TRBV12-4 with TRBJ1-1; TRBD1 agrees at 7 bases. V lost 5 bases and J lost 7; bases outside the gene matches: 13. CDR3 length: 15 residues. The CDR3 DNA reads as TGTGCCAGCAGTCCGGAGACAGGGCCACACCGTGAAGCTTTCTTT. Translating gives CASSPETGPHREAFF.

A word on this clonotype: A much larger clonotype is one base distant, so this may be a read error. This rearrangement joins TRBV25-1 to TRBJ1-5; 7 nucleotides agree with TRBD1. There are 15 residues in the CDR3. CDR1 MGHDK and CDR2 SYGVNS come from the germline V gene. Here the CDR3 reads CAISEGTVFNQPQHF. CDR3 in DNA: TGTGCCATCAGTGAAGGGACAGTTTTCAATCAGCCCCAGCATTTT.

This clonotype was observed a few times. The V gene is TRBV6-4, the J gene TRBJ2-5, with a weak D call TRBD1 (6 bases). CDR1 is MRHNA, CDR2 SNTAGT, per germline. Deletions cut 6 bases from V and 0 bases from J, with 23 bases between. There are 18 residues in the CDR3. Here the CDR3 DNA reads TGTGCCAGCAGGGCAGGGGAAGTCAATGGATTTTACCAAGAGACCCAGTACTTC. It is translated as CASRAGEVNGFYQETQYF.

The chain uses TRBV7-3 and TRBJ2-2, with D perhaps TRBD2 (6 bases). V shed 3 bases and J shed 3 bases, with 14 bases lying between them. Germline CDR1 and CDR2: SGHTA and FQGTGA. The CDR3 totals 16 residues. This CDR3 is CASSLGGVEYTGELFF. In DNA form, the CDR3 reads TGTGCCAGCAGCTTGGGGGGAGTTGAGTACACCGGGGAGCTGTTTTTT. Full variable domain (missing parts from reference TRBV7-3 and TRBJ2-2): GAGVSQTPSNKVTEKGKYVELRCDPISGHTALYWYRQSLGQGPEFLIYFQGTGAADDSGLPNDRFFAVRPEGSVSTLKIQRTERGDSAVYLCASSLGGVEYTGELFFGEGSRLTVL.

This clonotype was observed many times. The chain joins TRBV2 to TRBJ1-1; TRBD1 agrees at 7 bases. There are 13 residues in the CDR3. Trimming cost V 5 bases and J 1 base; bases outside gene matches: 1. Germline-derived CDR1 and CDR2 are SNHLY and FYNNEI. This CDR3 reads CASSRQGNTEAFF. The CDR3 DNA follows: TGTGCCAGCAGTAGACAGGGGAACACTGAAGCTTTCTTT.

This clonotype was seen a handful of times. The chain uses TRBV19 and TRBJ1-1; TRBD1 agrees at 7 bases. CDR3 length: 15 amino acids. From germline, CDR1 is LNHDA and CDR2 SQIVND (reference sequence). Unmatched junction bases numbered 7, after V lost 4 bases and J lost 2 bases. The CDR3 DNA sequence: TGTGCCAGTAGTAGGAAGACAGGGCCTAACACTGAAGCTTTCTTT. Amino acids: CASSRKTGPNTEAFF.

This clonotype has just a few counts. This chain joins TRBV5-1 and TRBJ2-7; perhaps TRBD2 as D (6 bases). CDR1 and CDR2 (germline): SGHRS, YFSETQ. The germline V and J ends were trimmed by 4 bases and 0 bases, with 14 bases remaining between them. The CDR3 runs 15 residues. CDR3 protein: CASSPRDSGSYEQYF. DNA for the CDR3: TGCGCCAGCAGCCCCCGGGACTCAGGCTCCTACGAGCAGTACTTC.

In this sample, this clonotype turned up a few times. The chain recombines TRBV19 with TRBJ2-4, with D perhaps TRBD1 or TRBD2 (6 bases each). Trimming took 4 bases from V and 6 from J, leaving 22 bases between them. Germline CDR1 and CDR2: LNHDA and SQIVND (reference sequence). The length of the CDR3 is 17 residues. CDR3 nucleotide sequence: TGTGCCAGTAGTACCCGATATTGGGGGGCATCGGGAAACATTCAGTACTTC. This codes for CASSTRYWGASGNIQYF.

In this sample, this clonotype turned up a few times. This may arise from a read error, as a much more abundant clone is one base away. This chain joins TRBV27 and TRBJ1-6; D not certain. V was pared by 6 bases and J by 11 bases, with 23 bases between. This CDR3 spans 16 amino acids. Germline V lookup: CDR1 MNHEY, CDR2 SMNVEV (reference sequence). CDR3 nucleotides: TGTGCCAGCAGCGGGGTTTTTATCAGTTTAAATCCACCCCTCCACTTT. Residues: CASSGVFISLNPPLHF.

This clonotype was observed many times. The chain uses TRBV7-9 and TRBJ2-5; no definite D call. Per germline, CDR1 SEHNR and CDR2 FQNEAQ (reference sequence). Trimming took 11 bases from V and 4 from J, leaving 14 bases between them. The CDR3 contains 12 residues. The CDR3 region is CAAQSAGETQYF. CDR3 bases: TGTGCCGCCCAGTCCGCCGGAGAGACCCAGTACTTC.

This sequence joins TRBV6-5 and TRBJ2-5, with a weak D call TRBD2 (6 bases). There are 17 residues in the CDR3. Germline loops: CDR1 MNHEY, CDR2 SVGAGI. Trimming took off 0 bases at V and 4 bases at J, with 18 bases between the two ends. The CDR3 reads CASSYSAPSGGRETQYF. Written as DNA, the CDR3 is TGTGCCAGCAGTTACTCGGCTCCGTCCGGGGGTCGAGAGACCCAGTACTTC.

There are many counts of this clonotype. This rearrangement joins TRBV20-1 to TRBJ1-5; D is uncertain. The CDR3 has 14 amino acids. Germline assignment: CDR1 DFQATT and CDR2 SNEGSKA (reference sequence). Trimming shortened V by 5 bases and J by 0 bases, and 11 bases separated the two germline ends. CDR3: CSAGIRDSNQPQHF. Written as DNA, the CDR3 is TGCAGTGCTGGAATCCGGGATAGCAATCAGCCCCAGCATTTT.

V gene TRBV19 combines with J gene TRBJ1-5, with 9 bases aligning to TRBD1. The CDR3 runs to 15 residues. CDR1 LNHDA and CDR2 SQIVND come from the germline V gene (reference sequence). V was pared by 5 bases and J by 5 bases, with 7 bases of the junction left unmatched. The CDR3 DNA is TGTGCCAGTAGTCTTGGACAGGGGCCCCATCAGCCCCAGCATTTT. It translates to CASSLGQGPHQPQHF.

This clonotype came up many times. The chain links TRBV6-5 to TRBJ2-5; D not certain. Trimming shortened V by 1 base and J by 5 bases, and 11 bases separated the two germline ends. CDR3 length: 14 residues. Germline V gene data show CDR1 as MNHEY and CDR2 as SVGAGI. This CDR3 reads CASSYYGSGETQYF. The CDR3 nucleotides are TGTGCCAGCAGTTACTACGGTTCCGGGGAGACCCAGTACTTC.

This clonotype was counted ten times or more. The chain joins TRBV6-5 to TRBJ2-2; D is uncertain. The CDR3 extends over 12 amino acids. With 2 bases removed from V and 4 bases from J, the gap between germline ends came to 2 bases. CDR1 and CDR2 (germline): MNHEY, SVGAGI. DNA for the CDR3: TGTGCCAGCAGTTACGGCACCGGGGAGCTGTTTTTT. Residues: CASSYGTGELFF.

This clonotype was seen repeatedly, ten times or more. The chain recombines TRBV19 with TRBJ1-5; 9 nucleotides align to TRBD1. The germline V gene encodes CDR1 LNHDA and CDR2 SQIVND (reference sequence). The CDR3 length is 13 residues. Trimming at V came to 7 bases and at J to 6 bases, leaving 4 bases not matched to a gene. The CDR3 here is CASNRGRSQPQHF. The CDR3 nucleotides are TGTGCCAGTAACAGGGGGCGAAGTCAGCCCCAGCATTTT.

Ten or more counts support this clonotype. The chain uses TRBV29-1 and TRBJ1-2; D gene unclear. The V and J ends lost 7 bases and 4 bases respectively, with 13 bases between them. This CDR3 has 12 residues. Germline CDR1 reads SQVTM; CDR2 reads ANQGSEA. The CDR3 loop is CSAIKGSYGYTF. The CDR3 DNA is TGCAGCGCCATCAAGGGATCCTATGGCTACACCTTC.

Turning to this clonotype: Just one base apart from a much larger clone, this may be a read error. This rearrangement joins TRBV7-9 to TRBJ2-4; D may be TRBD2 (7 bases). Germline V lookup: CDR1 SEHNR, CDR2 FQNEAQ (reference sequence). This CDR3 region has 17 residues. CDR3 loop: CAGSLVGGGLDKNIQYF. The CDR3 bases are TGTGCCGGCAGCTTGGTGGGAGGGGGACTGGACAAAAACATTCAGTACTTC.

The V gene is TRBV12-3 or TRBV12-4, the J gene TRBJ2-5, with a possible D match to TRBD2 (5 bases). Trimming took 5 bases from V and 13 from J, leaving 17 bases between them. The CDR3 totals 12 residues. The DNA for the CDR3 is TGTGCCAGCAGTCTCTCTAGGGAGAAAGCGTACTTC. This gives the protein CASSLSREKAYF.

The table lists this clonotype with many counts. The chain employs TRBV11-2 and TRBJ2-7, with 8 bases aligning to TRBD1. The germline CDR1 and CDR2 sequences are SGHAT and FQNNGV. V lost 5 bases to trimming and J lost 6 bases; unmatched junction nucleotides: 12. CDR3 size: 15 residues. CDR3: CASSPRAGGFAEQYF. The CDR3 DNA reads TGTGCCAGCAGCCCCCGGGCAGGGGGCTTCGCCGAGCAGTACTTC.

There are many counts of this clonotype. The chain has TRBV19 and TRBJ1-1; unclear D gene. V lost 2 bases to trimming and J lost 6 bases, with 4 bases between them. The CDR3 totals 11 residues. Germline-derived CDR1 and CDR2 are LNHDA and SQIVND (reference sequence). The CDR3 DNA sequence: TGTGCCAGTAGTATACAGGCTGAAGCTTTCTTT. Residues: CASSIQAEAFF. Filled out from reference TRBV19 and TRBJ1-1, the complete variable domain reads DGGITQSPKYLFRKEGQNVTLSCEQNLNHDAMYWYRQDPGQGLRLIYYSQIVNDFQKGDIAEGYSVSREKKESFPLTVTSAQKNPTAFYLCASSIQAEAFFGQGTRLTVV.

The chain has TRBV6-1 and TRBJ2-7, with 12 nucleotides matching TRBD2. The V segment lost 7 bases and the J segment 0 bases; nucleotides outside the gene matches: 7. This CDR3 spans 16 amino acids. The germline V gene has CDR1 MNHNS and CDR2 SASEGT. The CDR3 region has the DNA TGTGCCAGCATCGAACTAGCGGGAGGTACCTCCTACGAGCAGTACTTC. Translating it yields CASIELAGGTSYEQYF.